Described below is a single T cell receptor (beta chain) sequence and its context. Its antigen is currently unknown. The sample is drawn from a study of human versus mouse CDR3 diversity and MHC coevolution. Study findings and constraints: About 1.6 million TCR beta clonotypes were estimated for humans, the largest repertoire.

The data were produced by immunoSEQ multiplex PCR, yet TCRdb's version contains in-frame clones alone and is incomplete. The sample includes about 81,000 clones, 80% to 95% of them seen just once. With 5 bases removed from V and 7 bases from J, the gap between germline ends came to 17 bases. This CDR3 region has 15 residues. CDR1 is SGHVS and CDR2 is FQNEAQ in the germline V gene. Cells were CD45RO-negative CD62L-positive naive CD4 T cells sorted from PBMCs. The chain has TRBV7-8 and TRBJ2-2, with a possible D match to TRBD2 (6 bases). Specimen: naive CD4+ T cells from blood. Subset defined: CD45RO-negative CD62L-positive naive CD4 T cells. This receptor was obtained from a person between 25 and 75 years old in good health. For the CDR3, the DNA is TGTGCCAGCAGCCCCCCCGGGGGTAACGGCGGGGAGCTGTTTTTT. This sequence encodes CASSPPGGNGGELFF.